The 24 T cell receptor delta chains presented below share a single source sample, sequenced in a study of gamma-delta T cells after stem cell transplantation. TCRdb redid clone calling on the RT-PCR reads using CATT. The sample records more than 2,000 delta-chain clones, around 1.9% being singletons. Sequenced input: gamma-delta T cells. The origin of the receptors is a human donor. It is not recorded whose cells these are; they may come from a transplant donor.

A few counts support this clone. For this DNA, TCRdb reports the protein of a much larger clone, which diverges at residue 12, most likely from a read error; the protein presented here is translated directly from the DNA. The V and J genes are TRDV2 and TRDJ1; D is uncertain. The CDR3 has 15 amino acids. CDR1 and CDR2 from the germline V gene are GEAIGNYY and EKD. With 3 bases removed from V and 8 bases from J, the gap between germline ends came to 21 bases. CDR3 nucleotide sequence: TGTGCCTGTGACCTCATTCCGCACAAACCAGGAAAACTCATCTTT. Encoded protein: CACDLIPHKPGKLIF.

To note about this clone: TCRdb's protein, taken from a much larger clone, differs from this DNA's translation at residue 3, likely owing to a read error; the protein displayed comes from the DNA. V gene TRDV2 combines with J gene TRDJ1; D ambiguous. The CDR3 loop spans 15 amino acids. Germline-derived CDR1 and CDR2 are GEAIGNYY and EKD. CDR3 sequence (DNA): TGTGCCCGTGACACCGTTGGTATGTACACCGATAAACTCATCTTT. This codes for CARDTVGMYTDKLIF.

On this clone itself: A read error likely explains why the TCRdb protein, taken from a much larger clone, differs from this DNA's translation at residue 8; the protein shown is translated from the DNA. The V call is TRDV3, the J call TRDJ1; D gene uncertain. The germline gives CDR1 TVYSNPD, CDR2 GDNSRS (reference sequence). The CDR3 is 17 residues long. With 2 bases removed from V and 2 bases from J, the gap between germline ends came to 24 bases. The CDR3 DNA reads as TGTGCCTTTTTCTCGTCGCGGATGAGACGAGGAACCGATAAACTCATCTTT. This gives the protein CAFFSSRMRRGTDKLIF.

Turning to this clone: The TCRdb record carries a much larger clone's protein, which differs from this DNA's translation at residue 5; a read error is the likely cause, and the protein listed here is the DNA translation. This chain's CDR3 is CACDPLGDYDTDKLIF. DNA for the CDR3: TGTGCCTGTGACCCCTTGGGGGATTACGACACCGATAAACTCATCTTT. The chain is built from TRDV2 and TRDJ1, with 8 bases lining up with TRDD3. V trimming: 3 bases; J trimming: 0 bases; junction bases outside the gene matches: 8. The CDR3 extends over 16 amino acids. Germline-derived CDR1 and CDR2 are GEAIGNYY and EKD.

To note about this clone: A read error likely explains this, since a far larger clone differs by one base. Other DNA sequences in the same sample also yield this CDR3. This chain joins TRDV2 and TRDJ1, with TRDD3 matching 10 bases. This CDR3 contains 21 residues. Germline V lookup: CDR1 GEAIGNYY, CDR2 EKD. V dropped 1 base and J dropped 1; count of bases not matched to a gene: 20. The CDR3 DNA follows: TGTGCCTGTGACACTGTTTTTCTTTCCTCCGTACTGGGGGATCGCACCGATAAACTCATCTTT. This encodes CACDTVFLSSVLGDRTDKLIF.

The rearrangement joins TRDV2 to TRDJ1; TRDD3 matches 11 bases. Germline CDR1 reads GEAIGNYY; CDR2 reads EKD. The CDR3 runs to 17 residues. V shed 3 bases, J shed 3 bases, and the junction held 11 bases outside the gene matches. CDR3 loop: CACDGVGDTGTSDKLIF. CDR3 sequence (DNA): TGTGCCTGTGACGGGGTGGGGGATACGGGTACGTCCGATAAACTCATCTTT.

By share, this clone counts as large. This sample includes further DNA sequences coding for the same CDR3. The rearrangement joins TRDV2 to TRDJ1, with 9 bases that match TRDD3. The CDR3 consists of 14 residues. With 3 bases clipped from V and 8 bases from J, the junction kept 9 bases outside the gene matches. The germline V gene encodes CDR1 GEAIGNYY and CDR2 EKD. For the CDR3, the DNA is TGTGCCTGTGACCCCGTACTGGGGGACTCGAAACTCATCTTT. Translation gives CACDPVLGDSKLIF.

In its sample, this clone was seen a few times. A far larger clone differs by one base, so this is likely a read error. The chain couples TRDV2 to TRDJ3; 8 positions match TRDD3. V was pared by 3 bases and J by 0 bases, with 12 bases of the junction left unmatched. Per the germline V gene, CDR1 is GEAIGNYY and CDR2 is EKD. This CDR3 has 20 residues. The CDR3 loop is CACDAAGGKLDSWDTRQMFF. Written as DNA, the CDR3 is TGTGCCTGTGACGCCGCTGGGGGAAAGTTAGACTCCTGGGACACCCGACAGATGTTTTTC.

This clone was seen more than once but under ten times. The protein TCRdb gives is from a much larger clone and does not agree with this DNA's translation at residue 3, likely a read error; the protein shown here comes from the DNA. The CDR3 sequence: CAYDTWGTAKSKLIF. DNA of the CDR3: TGTGCCTATGACACCTGGGGGACGGCCAAGAGTAAACTCATCTTT. J is TRDJ1 and V is TRDV2, with 8 bases identical to TRDD3. The V gene's germline CDR1 is GEAIGNYY and CDR2 EKD. This CDR3 region has 15 residues.

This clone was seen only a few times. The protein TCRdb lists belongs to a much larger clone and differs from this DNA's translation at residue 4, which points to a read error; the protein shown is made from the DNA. CDR3 DNA: TGTGCCTGTAACACGATTCAAGGTGACATGACTGGGGGATACACCGATAAACTCATCTTT. Translated: CACNTIQGDMTGGYTDKLIF. The chain uses TRDV2 and TRDJ1; TRDD3 matches at 10 bases. Per germline, CDR1 GEAIGNYY and CDR2 EKD. The CDR3 is made up of 20 amino acids.

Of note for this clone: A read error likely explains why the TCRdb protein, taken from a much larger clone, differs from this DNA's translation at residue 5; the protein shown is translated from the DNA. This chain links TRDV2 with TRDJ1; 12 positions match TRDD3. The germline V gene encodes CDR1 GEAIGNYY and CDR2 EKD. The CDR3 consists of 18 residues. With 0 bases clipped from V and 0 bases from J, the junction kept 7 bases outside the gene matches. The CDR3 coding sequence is TGTGCCTGTGACACCCTCCGACTGGGGGATACTAACACCGATAAACTCATCTTT. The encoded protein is CACDTLRLGDTNTDKLIF.

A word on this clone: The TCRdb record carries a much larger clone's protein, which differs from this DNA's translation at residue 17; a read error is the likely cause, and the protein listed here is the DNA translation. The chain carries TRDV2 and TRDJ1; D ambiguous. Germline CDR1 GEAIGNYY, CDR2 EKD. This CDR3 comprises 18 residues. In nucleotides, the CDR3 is TGTGCCTGTGACACCGCACCCGGGCCCTATACCCTCCCGCGCAAACTCACCTTT. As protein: CACDTAPGPYTLPRKLTF.

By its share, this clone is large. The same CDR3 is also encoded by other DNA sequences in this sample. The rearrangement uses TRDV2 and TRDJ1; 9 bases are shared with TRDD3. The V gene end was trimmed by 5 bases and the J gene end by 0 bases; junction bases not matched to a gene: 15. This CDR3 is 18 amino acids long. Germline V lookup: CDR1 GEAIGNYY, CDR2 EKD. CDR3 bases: TGTGCCTGTGGCCCTCTACTGGGGATACGCGGGAACACCGATAAACTCATCTTT. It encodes CACGPLLGIRGNTDKLIF.

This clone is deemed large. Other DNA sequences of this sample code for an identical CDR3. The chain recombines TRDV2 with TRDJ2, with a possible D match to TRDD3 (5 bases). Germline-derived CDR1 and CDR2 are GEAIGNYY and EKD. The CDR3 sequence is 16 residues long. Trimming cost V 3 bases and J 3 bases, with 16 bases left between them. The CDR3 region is CACDPVTGRLTAQLFF. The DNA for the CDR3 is TGTGCCTGTGACCCCGTTACTGGCCGACTGACAGCACAACTCTTCTTT.

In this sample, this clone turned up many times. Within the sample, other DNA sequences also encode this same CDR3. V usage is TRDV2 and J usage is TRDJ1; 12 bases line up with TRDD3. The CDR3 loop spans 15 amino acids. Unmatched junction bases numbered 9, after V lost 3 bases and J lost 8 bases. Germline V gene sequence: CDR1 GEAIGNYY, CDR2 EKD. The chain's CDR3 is CACDALLGDTRKLIF. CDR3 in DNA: TGTGCCTGTGACGCCTTACTGGGGGATACCCGGAAACTCATCTTT.

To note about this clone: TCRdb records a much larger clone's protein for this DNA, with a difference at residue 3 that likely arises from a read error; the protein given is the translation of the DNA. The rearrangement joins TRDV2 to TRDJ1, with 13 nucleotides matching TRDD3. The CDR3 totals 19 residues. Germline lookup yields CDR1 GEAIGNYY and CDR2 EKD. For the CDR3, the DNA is TGTGCCGGTGACACGAGCTTCACTGGGGGATACGCGCACTTCGATAAACTCATCTTT. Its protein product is CAGDTSFTGGYAHFDKLIF.

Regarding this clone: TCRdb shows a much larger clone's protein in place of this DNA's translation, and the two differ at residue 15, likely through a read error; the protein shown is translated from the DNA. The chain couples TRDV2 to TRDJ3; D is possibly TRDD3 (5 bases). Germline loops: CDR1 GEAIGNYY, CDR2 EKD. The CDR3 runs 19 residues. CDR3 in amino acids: CACDTVLWGSSWDTQQMFF. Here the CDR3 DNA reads TGTGCCTGTGACACCGTTCTTTGGGGAAGCTCCTGGGACACCCAACAGATGTTTTTC.

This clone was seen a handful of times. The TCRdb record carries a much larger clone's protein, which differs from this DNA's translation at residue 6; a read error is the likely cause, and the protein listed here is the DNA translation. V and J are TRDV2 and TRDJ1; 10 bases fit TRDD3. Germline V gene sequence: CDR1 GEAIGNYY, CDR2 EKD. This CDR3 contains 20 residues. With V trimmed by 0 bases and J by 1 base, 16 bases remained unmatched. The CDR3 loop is CACDTPLLRTGGSSTDKLIF. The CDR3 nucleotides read TGTGCCTGTGACACCCCCCTCCTTCGAACTGGGGGATCTTCCACCGATAAACTCATCTTT.

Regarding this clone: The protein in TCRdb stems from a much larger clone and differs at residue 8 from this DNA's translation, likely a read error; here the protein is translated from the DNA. CDR3 coding DNA: TGTGCCTGTGTCGTACTGGGGAGTACCGATAAACTCATCTTT. Encoded protein: CACVVLGSTDKLIF. This chain uses TRDV2 with TRDJ1; 7 nucleotides line up with TRDD3. The junction had 7 bases not matched to a gene; V was cut back by 5 bases and J by 2 bases. Germline CDR1 is GEAIGNYY and CDR2 is EKD. The CDR3 runs to 14 residues.

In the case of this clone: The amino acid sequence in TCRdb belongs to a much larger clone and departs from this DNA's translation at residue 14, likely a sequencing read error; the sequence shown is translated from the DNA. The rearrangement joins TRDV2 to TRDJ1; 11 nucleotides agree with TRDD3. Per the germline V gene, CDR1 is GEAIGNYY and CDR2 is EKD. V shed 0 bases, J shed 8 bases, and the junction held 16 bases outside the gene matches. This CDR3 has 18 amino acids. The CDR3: CACDTADGGYAKGEKLIF. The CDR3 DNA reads TGTGCCTGTGACACCGCCGATGGGGGATACGCGAAAGGCGAAAAACTCATCTTT.

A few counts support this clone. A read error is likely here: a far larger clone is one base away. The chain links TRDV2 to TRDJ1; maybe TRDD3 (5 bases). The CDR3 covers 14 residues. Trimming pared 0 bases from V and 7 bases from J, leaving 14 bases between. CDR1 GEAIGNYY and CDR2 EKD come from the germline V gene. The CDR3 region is CACDTVGENVKLIF. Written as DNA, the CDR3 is TGTGCCTGTGACACCGTAGGGGAGAACGTTAAACTCATCTTT.

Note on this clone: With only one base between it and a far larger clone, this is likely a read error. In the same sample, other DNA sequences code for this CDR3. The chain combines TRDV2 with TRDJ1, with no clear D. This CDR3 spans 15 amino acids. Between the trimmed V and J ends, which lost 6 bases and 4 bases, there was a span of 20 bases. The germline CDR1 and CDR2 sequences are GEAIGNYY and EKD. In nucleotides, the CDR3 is TGTGCCTGTATTCTCGTACCCGGCGAGGACGATAAACTCATCTTT. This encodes CACILVPGEDDKLIF.

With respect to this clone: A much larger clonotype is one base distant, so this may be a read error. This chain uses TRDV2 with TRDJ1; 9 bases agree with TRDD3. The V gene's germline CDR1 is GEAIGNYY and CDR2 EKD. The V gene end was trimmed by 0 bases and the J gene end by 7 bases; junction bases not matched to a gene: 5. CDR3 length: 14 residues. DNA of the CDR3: TGTGCCTGTGACACCCTGGGGGATGGGATTAAACTCATCTTT. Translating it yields CACDTLGDGIKLIF.

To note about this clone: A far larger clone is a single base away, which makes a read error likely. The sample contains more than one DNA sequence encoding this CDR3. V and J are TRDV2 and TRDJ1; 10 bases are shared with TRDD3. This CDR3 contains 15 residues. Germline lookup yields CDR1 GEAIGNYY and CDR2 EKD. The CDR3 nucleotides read TGTGCCTGCGACACTCTGGGGGATATCGCCGATAAACTCATCTTT. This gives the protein CACDTLGDIADKLIF.